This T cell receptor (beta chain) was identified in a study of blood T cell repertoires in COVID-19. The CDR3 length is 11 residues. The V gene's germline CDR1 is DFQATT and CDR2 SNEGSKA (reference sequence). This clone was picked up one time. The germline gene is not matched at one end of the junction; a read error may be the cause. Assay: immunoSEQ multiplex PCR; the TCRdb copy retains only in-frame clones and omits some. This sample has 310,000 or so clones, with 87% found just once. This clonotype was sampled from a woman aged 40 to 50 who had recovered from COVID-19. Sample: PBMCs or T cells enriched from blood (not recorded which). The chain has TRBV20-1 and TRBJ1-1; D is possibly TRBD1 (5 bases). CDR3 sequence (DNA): TGCAGTGCTAGGGCCCCCTCAGGGAAACCGTTT. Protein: CSARAPSGKPF.